The next 4 T cell receptor beta chains were all read from a single sample in a study of blood T cell repertoires in COVID-19. Libraries were prepared by immunoSEQ multiplex PCR; TCRdb keeps only in-frame clonotypes and omits some of them. The table lists approximately 300,000 clones, 80% to 95% of them singletons. Sequencing was performed on peripheral blood. These receptors came from a woman aged 25 to 39 with COVID-19, enrolled during active disease.

This chain links TRBV19 with TRBJ2-1; D perhaps matches TRBD2 (6 bases). V shed 7 bases and J shed 4 bases, with 11 bases lying between them. CDR1 LNHDA and CDR2 SQIVND come from the germline V gene (reference sequence). The CDR3 is made up of 13 amino acids. CDR3 amino acids: CASNLGRYNEQFF. In nucleotides, the CDR3 is TGTGCCAGTAACTTGGGGAGGTACAATGAGCAGTTCTTC.

V and J are TRBV24-1 and TRBJ2-3; possible D gene TRBD2, 6 bases. CDR3 length: 15 amino acids. V dropped 4 bases and J dropped 4 bases, with 14 bases sitting between them. Germline values: CDR1 KGHDR, CDR2 SFDVKD. Here the CDR3 reads CATSDQTSFSDTQYF. CDR3 coding DNA: TGTGCCACCAGTGACCAAACTAGCTTCTCAGATACGCAGTATTTT.

This chain links TRBV6-1 with TRBJ2-2; D is ambiguous. CDR1 is MNHNS, CDR2 SASEGT, per germline. The CDR3 sequence is 13 residues long. Trimming pared 1 base from V and 7 bases from J, leaving 7 bases between. CDR3 in DNA: TGTGCCAGCAGTGAAGATAGAGACGGGGAGCTGTTTTTT. Translated: CASSEDRDGELFF.

This rearrangement joins TRBV6-4 to TRBJ1-5, with D possibly TRBD1 on 5 matching bases. The CDR3 spans 14 residues. Germline assignment: CDR1 MRHNA and CDR2 SNTAGT. Trimming cost V 0 bases and J 6 bases, with 9 bases left between them. CDR3: CASSDSGEGQPQHF. Written as DNA, the CDR3 is TGTGCCAGCAGTGACTCGGGGGAGGGTCAGCCCCAGCATTTT.